The 5 T cell receptor beta chains given below trace back to one sample, sequenced in a study of human T cells and chemical hapten exposure. Indicated time point: patch test 1, 2 weeks after DPC sensitization. Treatment in this sample: therapeutic diphenylcyclopropenone sensitization with weekly scalp DPC. TCRdb used MiXCR to reprocess the RACE reads, holding one entry per CDR3 protein. Of approximately 340,000 distinct CDR3 sequences in the sample, 6% to 8.5% are singletons; the top ten hold more than 7%. The specimen comprised whole blood, sampled in connection with sensitization to the hapten diphenylcyclopropenone (DPC). The receptor set was obtained from a woman between 18 and 29 years old with alopecia areata. Some clones in this sample may be carry-over from other donors' samples.

The rearrangement links TRBV6-2 or TRBV6-3 to TRBJ1-2; D unresolved. Germline CDR1 MNHEY, CDR2 SVGEGT. The CDR3 length is 11 residues. V lost 5 bases and J 5 bases, leaving 6 bases between the germline ends. In nucleotides, the CDR3 is TGTGCCAGCAGTCGGGGATATGGCTACACCTTC. It codes for CASSRGYGYTF.

The rearrangement uses TRBV10-3 and TRBJ1-5; tentative D call: TRBD1 (5 bases). Trimming removed 5 bases from V and 11 bases from J, with 16 bases in between. Germline-derived CDR1 and CDR2 are ENHRY and SYGVKD. The CDR3 consists of 13 residues. The CDR3 loop is CAISQDGPRAQHF. In DNA form, the CDR3 reads TGTGCCATCAGTCAGGACGGACCCAGGGCCCAGCATTTT.

The chain joins TRBV24-1 to TRBJ1-2; no firm D call. Germline CDR1 reads KGHDR; CDR2 reads SFDVKD. This CDR3 is 11 amino acids long. The V end was cut by 4 bases, the J end by 3 bases, with 2 bases between. In DNA, the CDR3 is TGTGCCACCAGTGACGACTATGGCTACACCTTC. Amino acids: CATSDDYGYTF.

This clonotype was observed a few times. The chain has TRBV13 and TRBJ1-1; 7 bases map to TRBD1. This CDR3 contains 15 residues. Trimming removed 5 bases from V and 3 bases from J; junction bases left unmatched: 9. Germline assignment: CDR1 PRHDT and CDR2 FYEKMQ (reference sequence). The CDR3 DNA reads TGTGCCAGCAGCCAGGGGGTGTGGGGAGACACTGAAGCTTTCTTT. Protein product: CASSQGVWGDTEAFF.

The chain uses TRBV28 and TRBJ2-5; no clear D gene. The germline gives CDR1 MDHEN, CDR2 SYDVKM. The CDR3 totals 13 residues. The V end lost 7 bases, the J end lost 1 base, and 10 bases lay between the germline ends. The CDR3 loop reads CASTWNFQETQYF. CDR3 DNA sequence: TGTGCCAGCACTTGGAACTTCCAAGAGACCCAGTACTTC.